This T cell receptor beta chain derives from a study of tumor-infiltrating lymphocytes in primary liver carcinoma. Study-wide background: Subjects presented with primary liver carcinoma managed by surgical resection. Both sexes were represented among patients, who were 30 to 69 years old. Sequencing of the samples generated roughly 3.65 to 7.13 million productive TCRbeta reads, with similar yields across tissue types. Study observations and caveats: A significantly higher top-250-clone fraction was found in tumors than in blood (p = 0.039).

Germline V CDR1 and CDR2: ENHRY, SYGVKD. V gave up 0 bases and J gave up 1 base, with 9 bases separating them. This CDR3 has 15 residues. In the case of this clonotype: The antigen remains undetermined.

The blood RNA (from unsorted whole blood) was obtained, and germline DNA was also extracted. Synthesis of TCR beta cDNA was carried out from approximately 500 ng total RNA with a constant-region primer. ARM-PCR was slightly modified, and three nested multiplex PCR rounds with it gave rise to the TCR beta libraries. The opening two PCR rounds, around 11 cycles each, paired TRBV1-TRBV30 forward primers with a C-beta reverse primer. TCRdb ran MiXCR on the multiplex PCR reads and lists one entry per CDR3 protein. The table has around 170,000 distinct CDR3 sequences, about 60% seen once. V gene TRBV10-3 combines with J gene TRBJ2-5; perhaps TRBD1 as D (5 bases). The TCR sequence derives from a man in his forties with primary liver carcinoma and hepatitis B virus infection. Sequencing was done on a sample of peripheral blood. CDR3: CAISESVGVQETQYF. The CDR3 region has the DNA TGTGCCATCAGTGAGTCTGTAGGGGTCCAAGAGACCCAGTACTTC.